Shown below are 3 T cell receptor beta chains from a single sample sequenced in a study of CD8 T cells in ankylosing spondylitis (dated by TCRdb to between 2016 and 2019). The research as a whole found: Blood from ankylosing spondylitis patients appeared to be characterized by a TCR beta motif composed of about eight highly homologous amino acid variants.

Library construction relied on 5' RACE. Sequencing instrument: Illumina HiSeq 2500. TCRdb's own reprocessing of the public reads used fastp at Q25 and MiXCR and kept productive beta chains. CDR3 protein duplicates are merged, each entry listing the most common genes and DNA. This sample holds 100,000 to 150,000 distinct CDR3 sequences; 17% were observed only once. Of the sample, roughly 30% is held by the ten largest clones. Their antigen targets remain unknown. The sample taken for sequencing was blood, either unsorted or a sorted T cell fraction (not recorded which). These receptors were taken from a male donor with ankylosing spondylitis.

This clonotype has just a few counts. This chain uses TRBV7-9 with TRBJ2-5, with a tentative D call TRBD1 (5 bases). The length of the CDR3 is 13 residues. Trimming removed 6 bases at V and 3 bases at J, with 11 bases between. Germline CDR1 reads SEHNR; CDR2 reads FQNEAQ (reference sequence). As DNA, the CDR3 is TGTGCCAGCAGATACTCCAGGGAAGAGACCCAGTACTTC. Its protein product is CASRYSREETQYF.

The chain combines TRBV15 with TRBJ2-7, with unresolved D. Germline V gene lookup returns CDR1 LNHNV and CDR2 YYDKDF (reference sequence). There are 16 residues in the CDR3. V lost 0 bases to trimming and J lost 3 bases, with 15 bases between them. As DNA, the CDR3 is TGTGCCACCAGCAGAGACGAGAACGTAGGAATCTACGAGCAGTACTTC. Translating gives CATSRDENVGIYEQYF.

The V gene is TRBV7-9, the J gene TRBJ2-7; 9 bases agree with TRBD1. The V gene's germline CDR1 is SEHNR and CDR2 FQNEAQ (reference sequence). V was pared by 5 bases and J by 7 bases, with 12 bases of the junction left unmatched. The CDR3 sequence is 15 residues long. The chain's CDR3 is CASSQVGTGIWEQYF. The CDR3 DNA reads as TGTGCCAGCAGCCAGGTCGGGACAGGGATTTGGGAGCAGTACTTC.